This passage covers 4 T cell receptor beta chains from one sample sequenced in a study of blood T cell repertoires in COVID-19. TCRdb's copy holds only in-frame clones and misses some; the assay was immunoSEQ multiplex PCR. The table includes 90,000 to 130,000 clones, less than 75% detected once. The specimen was peripheral blood. The receptors were gathered from a woman between 35 and 50 years old with acute or convalescent COVID-19.

The chain combines TRBV7-6 with TRBJ2-1; the match to TRBD2 covers 12 bases. With V trimmed by 4 bases and J by 4 bases, 5 bases remained unmatched. Germline loops: CDR1 SGHVS, CDR2 FNYEAQ. The CDR3 contains 16 residues. The CDR3, as DNA: TGTGCCAGCAGCTCAACTAGCGGGGGGTCTTACAATGAGCAGTTCTTC. Residues: CASSSTSGGSYNEQFF.

The chain is built from TRBV10-3 and TRBJ1-1; 8 nucleotides line up with TRBD1. The V segment lost 3 bases and the J segment 4 bases; nucleotides outside the gene matches: 7. Germline V gene sequence: CDR1 ENHRY, CDR2 SYGVKD. The CDR3 is 15 residues long. The CDR3 here is CAISEDTGGSTEAFF. In nucleotides, the CDR3 is TGTGCCATCAGTGAAGATACAGGGGGAAGCACTGAAGCTTTCTTT.

The V call is TRBV7-2, the J call TRBJ1-3; TRBD1 matches at 7 bases. Unmatched junction bases numbered 7, after V lost 4 bases and J lost 4 bases. This CDR3 region has 15 residues. In germline, CDR1 is SGHTA, CDR2 FQGNSA. CDR3 in DNA: TGTGCCAGCAGCTCCATGACAGGGCCCGGAAACACCATATATTTT. Translated, it gives CASSSMTGPGNTIYF. The full variable domain, in which reference TRBV7-2 and TRBJ1-3 provide the parts outside the CDR3, is GAGVSQSPSNKVTEKGKDVELRCDPISGHTALYWYRQSLGQGLEFLIYFQGNSAPDKSGLPSDRFSAERTGGSVSTLTIQRTQQEDSAVYLCASSSMTGPGNTIYFGEGSWLTVV.

This clone has just a few counts. The chain recombines TRBV5-1 with TRBJ2-1; 8 positions agree with TRBD2. CDR3 length equals 16 residues. Per the germline V gene, CDR1 is SGHRS and CDR2 is YFSETQ. V shed 4 bases, J shed 3 bases, and the junction held 9 bases outside the gene matches. In DNA form, the CDR3 reads TGCGCCAGCAGCGAGTCGAACGCGGGGGGCTACAATGAGCAGTTCTTC. Protein: CASSESNAGGYNEQFF.